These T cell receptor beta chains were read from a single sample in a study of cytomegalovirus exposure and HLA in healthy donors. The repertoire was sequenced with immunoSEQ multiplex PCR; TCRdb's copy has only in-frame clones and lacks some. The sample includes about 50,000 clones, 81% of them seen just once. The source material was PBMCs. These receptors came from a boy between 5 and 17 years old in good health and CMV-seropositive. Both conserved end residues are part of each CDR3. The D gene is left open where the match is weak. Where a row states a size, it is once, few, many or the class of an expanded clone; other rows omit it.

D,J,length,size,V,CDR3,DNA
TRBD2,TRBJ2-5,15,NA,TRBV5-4,CASSSSGGIAETQYF,TGTGCCAGCAGCTCTAGCGGGGGGATTGCAGAGACCCAGTACTTC
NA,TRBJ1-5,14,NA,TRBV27,CASSPRNKAQPQHF,TGTGCCAGCAGTCCGCGGAACAAAGCGCAGCCCCAGCATTTT
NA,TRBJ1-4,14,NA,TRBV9,CASSVSGTNEKLFF,TGTGCCAGCAGCGTGTCAGGAACTAATGAAAAACTGTTTTTT
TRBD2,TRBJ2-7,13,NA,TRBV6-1,CASSQAGVYEQYF,TGTGCCAGCTCCCAAGCGGGAGTTTACGAGCAGTACTTC
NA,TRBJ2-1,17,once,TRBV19,CASSIGFWGTGSNEQFF,TGTGCCAGTAGTATAGGTTTCTGGGGCACAGGCAGCAATGAGCAGTTCTTC
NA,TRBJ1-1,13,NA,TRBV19,CASSPGGDTEAFF,TGTGCCAGTAGTCCGGGGGGGGACACTGAAGCTTTCTTT
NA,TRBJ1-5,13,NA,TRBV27,CASSFGGDQPQHF,TGTGCCAGCAGTTTTGGTGGAGATCAGCCCCAGCATTTT
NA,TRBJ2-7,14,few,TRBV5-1,CASSLEGSSYEQYF,TGCGCCAGCAGCTTGGAAGGGAGCTCCTACGAGCAGTACTTC
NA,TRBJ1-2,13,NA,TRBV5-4,CASSPAGWTSYTF,TGTGCCAGCAGCCCAGCAGGGTGGACAAGCTACACCTTC
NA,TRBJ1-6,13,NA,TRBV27,CASSTGPGAPLHF,TGTGCCAGCAGTACCGGGCCGGGGGCACCCCTCCACTTT
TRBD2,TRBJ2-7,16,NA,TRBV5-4,CASSFASPAGGYEQYF,TGTGCCAGCAGCTTTGCCTCCCCAGCGGGGGGATACGAGCAGTACTTC
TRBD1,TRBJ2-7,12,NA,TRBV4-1,CASSHPGGEQYF,TGCGCCAGCAGCCATCCAGGGGGTGAGCAGTACTTC
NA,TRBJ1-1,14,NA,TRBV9,CASGRRRENTEAFF,TGTGCCAGCGGCCGCAGGAGGGAGAACACTGAAGCTTTCTTT
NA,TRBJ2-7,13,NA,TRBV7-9,CASVSENSYEQYF,TGTGCCAGCGTTAGCGAGAATTCCTACGAGCAGTACTTC
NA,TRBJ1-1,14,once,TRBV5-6,CASSFFLLNTEAFF,TGTGCCAGCAGCTTCTTTCTCTTGAACACTGAAGCTTTCTTT
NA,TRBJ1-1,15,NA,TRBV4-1,CASSDSTEGNTEAFF,TGCGCCAGCAGCGACTCGACAGAAGGGAACACTGAAGCTTTCTTT
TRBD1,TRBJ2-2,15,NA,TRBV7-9,CSSSLGKGAGGELFF,TGTTCCAGCAGCTTAGGCAAGGGGGCCGGCGGGGAGCTGTTTTTT
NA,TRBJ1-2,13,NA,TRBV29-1,CSLEGGPRNGYTF,TGCAGCCTCGAAGGGGGGCCCAGGAATGGCTACACCTTC
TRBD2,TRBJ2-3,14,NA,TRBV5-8,CASSLGGLAGTQYF,TGTGCCAGCAGCTTGGGGGGACTAGCCGGTACGCAGTATTTT
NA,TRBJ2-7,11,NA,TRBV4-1,CASSSTYEQYF,TGCGCCAGCAGCTCCACCTACGAGCAGTACTTC
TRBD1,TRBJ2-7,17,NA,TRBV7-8,CASSLEMVWDRDSGQYF,TGTGCCAGCAGCTTAGAGATGGTATGGGACAGAGATTCGGGACAGTACTTC
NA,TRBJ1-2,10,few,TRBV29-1,CSVEIPGFPF,TGCAGCGTTGAAATCCCAGGCTTCCCCTTC
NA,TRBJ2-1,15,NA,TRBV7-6,CASSSTWRGPNEQFF,TGTGCCAGCAGCTCGACTTGGCGGGGTCCCAATGAGCAGTTCTTC
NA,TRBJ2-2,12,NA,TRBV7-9,CASSLQTGELFF,TGTGCCAGCAGCCTCCAGACCGGGGAGCTGTTTTTT
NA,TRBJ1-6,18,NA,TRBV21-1,CASSLRTDSSSYNSPLHF,TGTGCCAGCAGTTTAAGGACAGATTCTTCCTCCTATAATTCACCCCTCCACTTT
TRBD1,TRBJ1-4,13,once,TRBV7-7,CASSLGTDEKLFF,TGTGCTAGCAGCTTAGGGACAGATGAAAAACTGTTTTTT
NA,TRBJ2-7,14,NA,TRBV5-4,CASSPGAGSYEQYF,TGTGCCAGCAGTCCTGGGGCAGGCTCCTACGAGCAGTACTTC
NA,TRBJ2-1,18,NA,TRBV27,CASSTRDLANINYNEQFF,TGTGCCAGCAGTACGCGGGACTTAGCTAATATCAACTACAATGAGCAGTTCTTC
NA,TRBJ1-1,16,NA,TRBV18,CASSKGVAGGDTEAFF,TGTGCCAGCTCCAAGGGAGTAGCGGGCGGGGACACTGAAGCTTTCTTT
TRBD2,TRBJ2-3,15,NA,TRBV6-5,CASRSSGGAGDTQYF,TGTGCCAGCAGGTCTAGCGGGGGGGCCGGAGATACGCAGTATTTT
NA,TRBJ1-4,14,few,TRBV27,CASSSTGGGEKLFF,TGTGCCAGCAGTTCCACAGGCGGAGGGGAAAAACTGTTTTTT
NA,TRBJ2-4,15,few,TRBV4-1,CASSQVHGVGNIQYF,TGCGCCAGCAGCCAAGTCCACGGAGTGGGAAACATTCAGTACTTC
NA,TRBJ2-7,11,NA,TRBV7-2,CASSLYYEQYF,TGTGCCAGCAGCTTATACTACGAGCAGTACTTC
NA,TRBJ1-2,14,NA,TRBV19,CASSIVGPGDGYTF,TGTGCCAGTAGTATAGTTGGGCCAGGGGACGGCTACACCTTC
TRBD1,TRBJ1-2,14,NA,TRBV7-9,CASSRSGGNNGYTF,TGTGCCAGCAGCCGATCAGGGGGTAATAATGGCTACACCTTC